Sequencing of this T cell receptor beta chain was carried out in a study of cytomegalovirus exposure and HLA in healthy donors. PCR primers comprised 60 Vbeta and 13 Jbeta primers. This table comes from immunoSEQ multiplex PCR, and its TCRdb copy is limited to in-frame clones, with some not included. The table lists more than 75,000 clones, around 70% of them singletons, with about 9.1% in the top ten. This clone was detected a few times. CDR3 length: 13 residues. The germline CDR1 and CDR2 sequences are LNHDA and SQIVND (reference sequence). After removal of 7 bases from V and 5 bases from J, the junction contained 7 bases not matched to a gene.

The origin of this receptor is a man aged 35 to 55 in good health and CMV-seropositive. The chain has TRBV19 and TRBJ1-1; TRBD1 aligns across 7 bases. The sample comprised PBMCs. The CDR3 DNA is TGTGCCAGTACCCGACAGGGATCGACTGAAGCTTTCTTT. The encoded protein is CASTRQGSTEAFF.